Given below is one T cell receptor (beta chain) in context. What it binds is not known. This could be a read error, since a much larger clone is one nucleotide away. Genomic DNA templated the TCR beta VDJ and CDR3 profiling. TCRdb fed the reads into MiXCR, producing one record per CDR3 protein. The sample has about 210,000 distinct CDR3 sequences, roughly 35% seen once; the top ten hold 1% to 1.3%. The data are from a study of CD8+CD57+ T cells in acquired aplastic anemia. Study information: Each DNA sample taken from sorted CD4+ and CD8+ cells came to roughly 3.5 ug on average. Broader study findings: Patients and healthy controls showed no significant CD8+ Simpson's diversity difference. Patients and controls turned out to have 25 to 30 CD8+ CDR3 sequences in common.

The CDR3 loop spans 12 amino acids. The germline CDR1 and CDR2 sequences are SEHNR and FQNEAQ (reference sequence). Trimming cost V 6 bases and J 6 bases, with 12 bases left between them. The rearrangement links TRBV7-9 to TRBJ2-7; D call uncertain. This clonotype was obtained from a human donor in good health, serving as a control. The sample was sorted CD4+, CD8+, or CD8+CD57+ T cells (not recorded which) from PBMCs. The CDR3: CASSYGPCEQYF. The CDR3 nucleotides read TGTGCCAGCAGTTACGGCCCTTGCGAGCAGTACTTC.